The 17 T cell receptor beta chains reported below all come from one sample, sequenced in a study of CD8 T cells in ankylosing spondylitis. TCRdb reprocessed the 5' RACE reads with MiXCR, giving one entry per CDR3 protein. The sample consists of around 150,000 distinct CDR3 sequences, about 10% of them appearing once. Sequenced sample: blood, either unsorted or a sorted T cell fraction (not recorded which). The receptors come from a female donor with ankylosing spondylitis or in good health (not recorded which).

This chain links TRBV28 with TRBJ2-2, with 10 nucleotides matching TRBD1. The CDR3 consists of 16 residues. J lost 4 bases, V lost 5 bases, and 7 bases had no gene match. From germline, CDR1 is MDHEN and CDR2 SYDVKM. CDR3 protein: CASSPQGQGGTGELFF. CDR3 DNA sequence: TGTGCCAGCAGTCCCCAAGGACAGGGGGGCACCGGGGAGCTGTTTTTT.

This clonotype was detected only a few times. V gene TRBV7-3 combines with J gene TRBJ2-3; D possibly corresponds to TRBD1 (6 bases). Per the germline V gene, CDR1 is SGHTA and CDR2 is FQGTGA. V lost 7 bases and J 2 bases, leaving 10 bases between the germline ends. The CDR3 consists of 13 residues. The CDR3 region is CASKGDATDTQYF. The DNA for the CDR3 is TGTGCCAGCAAGGGGGACGCCACAGATACGCAGTATTTT.

There are a few counts of this clonotype. The chain carries TRBV12-3 or TRBV12-4 and TRBJ2-6; TRBD2 matches 9 bases. The V gene end was trimmed by 6 bases and the J gene end by 0 bases; junction bases not matched to a gene: 9. This CDR3 is 18 amino acids long. The CDR3, as DNA: TGTGCCAGCAGCCCACGGACTAGCGACGTCTCTGGGGCCAACGTCCTGACTTTC. Translated, it gives CASSPRTSDVSGANVLTF.

This clonotype was seen at least ten times. The chain couples TRBV5-1 to TRBJ2-2; D is undetermined. CDR3 length equals 14 residues. V was cut by 2 bases and J by 7 bases, with 12 bases left in between. Germline assignment: CDR1 SGHRS and CDR2 YFSETQ. The CDR3 bases are TGCGCCAGCAGCTTAGGCACCCCAGGCGGGGAGCTGTTTTTT. Amino acids: CASSLGTPGGELFF. The full variable domain, its missing parts supplied by reference TRBV5-1 and TRBJ2-2, is KAGVTQTPRYLIKTRGQQVTLSCSPISGHRSVSWYQQTPGQGLQFLFEYFSETQRNKGNFPGRFSGRQFSNSRSEMNVSTLELGDSALYLCASSLGTPGGELFFGEGSRLTVL.

A note on this clonotype: A much larger clonotype is one base distant, so this may be a read error. V and J are TRBV5-1 and TRBJ2-7, with 9 bases matching TRBD1. The CDR3 is 15 residues long. The germline V gene encodes CDR1 SGHRS and CDR2 YFSETQ. For the CDR3, the DNA is TGCGTCAGCAGCTTGCTCACAGGGGGCGCCTACGAGCAGTACTTC. Its translation: CVSSLLTGGAYEQYF.

This clonotype came up a few times. The V gene is TRBV12-3 or TRBV12-4, the J gene TRBJ1-5; D not certain. V gave up 3 bases and J gave up 7 bases, with 10 bases separating them. The CDR3 is 13 amino acids. The CDR3 region has the DNA TGTGCCAGCAGTTTCGCGTGGAACCAGCCCCAGCATTTT. This gives the protein CASSFAWNQPQHF.

In this sample, this clonotype turned up many times. The chain has TRBV29-1 and TRBJ1-1; the D gene is possibly TRBD1 (6 bases). Germline V gene lookup returns CDR1 SQVTM and CDR2 ANQGSEA. Trimming shortened V by 6 bases and J by 6 bases, and 17 bases separated the two germline ends. CDR3 size: 13 residues. CDR3 in amino acids: CSVNGQSNSEAFF. The CDR3 nucleotides are TGCAGCGTCAACGGACAGTCCAACTCTGAAGCTTTCTTT.

The table lists this clonotype with many counts. The CDR3 nucleotides read TGCGCCAGCAGCAAGGACCTGAACACCGGGGAGCTGTTTTTT. Its translation is CASSKDLNTGELFF. The chain couples TRBV5-1 to TRBJ2-2; D call uncertain. The germline gives CDR1 SGHRS, CDR2 YFSETQ. V lost 4 bases and J lost 1, with 8 bases in between. There are 14 residues in the CDR3.

Ten or more counts support this clonotype. The CDR3 loop is CASSPLSWAGGISGGYTF. CDR3 DNA sequence: TGTGCCAGCAGCCCACTAAGTTGGGCAGGGGGGATTTCCGGTGGCTACACCTTC. The rearrangement uses TRBV3-1 and TRBJ1-2; TRBD1 matches 7 bases. V lost 4 bases to trimming and J lost 7 bases; unmatched junction nucleotides: 21. Germline lookup yields CDR1 LGHDT and CDR2 YNNKEL (reference sequence). The CDR3 loop spans 18 amino acids.

This clonotype has a count of ten or more. This chain joins TRBV7-2 and TRBJ2-7; D gene uncertain. V lost 5 bases, J lost 0 bases, and 11 bases lay in between. The CDR3 has 14 amino acids. Germline lookup yields CDR1 SGHTA and CDR2 FQGNSA. This CDR3 reads CASSVLINSYEQYF. The CDR3 DNA follows: TGTGCCAGCAGCGTCCTAATTAACTCCTACGAGCAGTACTTC.

This clonotype was seen ten or more times. This chain links TRBV18 with TRBJ2-7; D ambiguous. Germline V CDR1 and CDR2: KGHSH, LQKENI. V shed 3 bases and J shed 2 bases, with 11 bases lying between them. The CDR3 covers 14 residues. The CDR3 here is CASSPWAAAYEQYF. The CDR3 DNA reads TGTGCCAGCTCACCTTGGGCAGCTGCCTACGAGCAGTACTTC.

This clonotype was observed at least ten times. The chain combines TRBV29-1 with TRBJ1-2; TRBD1 agrees at 7 bases. Germline CDR1 and CDR2: SQVTM and ANQGSEA. CDR3 size: 15 residues. V dropped 6 bases and J dropped 2; count of bases not matched to a gene: 12. In DNA, the CDR3 is TGCAGCGTCGGTCCCGACAGGGCGGTAAACTATGGCTACACCTTC. Amino acids: CSVGPDRAVNYGYTF.

A remark on this clonotype: Being one base from a much bigger clone, this may be a read error. The V and J genes are TRBV2 and TRBJ2-3, with D possibly being TRBD2 (6 bases). Germline loops: CDR1 SNHLY, CDR2 FYNNEI. The length of the CDR3 is 13 residues. The CDR3 protein is CTSSEGGAHTQYF. The CDR3 DNA reads as TGTACCAGCAGTGAAGGCGGGGCGCATACGCAGTATTTT.

This clonotype was recorded a few times. CDR3 DNA: TGCGCCAGCAGCTTGGACCTTGCCGGGGGATCCGCCATATATTTT. This encodes CASSLDLAGGSAIYF. The genes are TRBV5-1 and TRBJ1-3, with D tentatively TRBD1 (5 bases). Germline loops: CDR1 SGHRS, CDR2 YFSETQ. Trimming cost V 0 bases and J 11 bases, with 18 bases left between them. This CDR3 comprises 15 residues.

The chain has TRBV4-1 and TRBJ2-3; D unclear. This CDR3 has 13 amino acids. V lost 0 bases, J lost 6 bases, and 7 bases lay in between. In germline, CDR1 is MGHRA, CDR2 YSYEKL. CDR3 coding DNA: TGCGCCAGCAGCCAAGATGTGTCGGATACGCAGTATTTT. This translates into CASSQDVSDTQYF.

V gene TRBV6-1 combines with J gene TRBJ2-2, with D tentatively TRBD1 or TRBD2 (6 bases each). V was shortened by 8 bases and J by 2 bases, with 9 bases between the two germline ends. The CDR3 extends over 13 amino acids. Looked up from germline, CDR1 is MNHNS and CDR2 is SASEGT. As DNA, the CDR3 is TGTGCCAGCGCGGGACATAACACCGGGGAGCTGTTTTTT. Residues: CASAGHNTGELFF.

The chain carries TRBV7-2 and TRBJ2-1; D is perhaps TRBD1 (5 bases). The CDR3 contains 14 residues. Germline assignment: CDR1 SGHTA and CDR2 FQGNSA. The germline V and J ends were trimmed by 3 bases and 8 bases, with 14 bases remaining between them. Written as DNA, the CDR3 is TGTGCCAGCAGCTTCAGGGTTCTTGGTGATGAGCAGTTCTTC. Protein product: CASSFRVLGDEQFF.